The subject of this entry is one T cell receptor (beta chain). Its target is unknown. As TCR cDNA was made by 5'RACE template switching, a universal primer site and UMIs were added. TCRdb re-derived calls from the 5' RACE reads in MiXCR, one entry per CDR3 protein. The sample records about 160,000 distinct CDR3 sequences, 7% to 10% being singletons. Germline V gene lookup returns CDR1 PRHDT and CDR2 FYEKMQ (reference sequence). The CDR3 runs to 15 residues. V shed 4 bases, J shed 0 bases, and the junction held 2 bases outside the gene matches. This specimen belongs to a study of T cells after yellow fever vaccination. Whole-study findings and limits: Bulk-population clonotypes that are abundant could appear as contaminants in FACS-sorted repertoires.

Specimen: CD8+ T cells sorted from PBMCs, collected 45 days after the yellow fever booster vaccination. This clonotype originated in a man aged 18 to 35 who received the YFV17D yellow fever vaccine. This chain joins TRBV13 and TRBJ2-1; 8 bases are shared with TRBD2. In DNA, the CDR3 is TGTGCCAGCAGCTCCGGGGGGGCCTCCTACAATGAGCAGTTCTTC. It translates to CASSSGGASYNEQFF.